The clone carrying this T cell receptor (beta chain) has a handful of counts. These data come from a study of early T cells in non-severe SARS-CoV-2 infection. Germline lookup yields CDR1 SNHLY and CDR2 FYNNEI. V dropped 6 bases and J dropped 7; count of bases not matched to a gene: 6. CDR3 length equals 14 residues. Unique molecular identifiers (one per individual cDNA molecule) were attached. Via MiXCR, TCRdb re-called the 5' RACE reads, giving one row per CDR3 protein. The profile covers roughly 80,000 distinct CDR3 sequences, with about 16% appearing a single time and about 2.6% taken by the ten largest.

The sample taken for sequencing was whole blood. The TCR originated in an adult who was a healthcare worker with PCR-confirmed SARS-CoV-2 infection or an uninfected control (not recorded which). V and J are TRBV2 and TRBJ1-4; 9 nucleotides agree with TRBD1. CDR3 DNA sequence: TGTGCCAGCAGATCGGGACAGGGAGGTGAAAAACTGTTTTTT. It yields the protein CASRSGQGGEKLFF. The full variable domain, with the rest looked up from reference TRBV2 and TRBJ1-4, is EPEVTQTPSHQVTQMGQEVILRCVPISNHLYFYWYRQILGQKVEFLVSFYNNEISEKSEIFDDQFSVERPDGSNFTLKIRSTKLEDSAMYFCASRSGQGGEKLFFGSGTQLSVL.